Listed here are 32 T cell receptor beta chains from one sample, sequenced in a study of graft-versus-host responses after intestinal transplantation. The data were produced by immunoSEQ multiplex PCR, yet TCRdb's version contains in-frame clones alone and is incomplete. This sample has just under 90,000 clones, with roughly four fifths found just once. Antigen specificity for these receptors is unknown. The sample was unstimulated CD8+ T cells sorted from spleen or lymph node cells, taken before intestinal transplant. These receptors came from a human donor who received an intestinal transplant.

A note on this clone: This likely stems from a read error, as it lies one base from a far larger clone. CDR3 sequence (DNA): TGTGCCAGCAGCGTAGGGCAGGGACTCTATGGCTACACCTTC. This gives the protein CASSVGQGLYGYTF. The chain carries TRBV13 and TRBJ1-2; D possibly corresponds to TRBD1 (5 bases). This CDR3 has 14 amino acids. Per germline, CDR1 PRHDT and CDR2 FYEKMQ (reference sequence).

The chain links TRBV7-9 to TRBJ2-1; D assignment may be TRBD1 or TRBD2 (5 bases each). CDR1 is SEHNR and CDR2 is FQNEAQ in the germline V gene (reference sequence). V lost 1 base, J lost 5 bases, and 9 bases lay in between. The CDR3 spans 14 residues. In DNA form, the CDR3 reads TGTGCCAGCAGCTTAGGGGGACCTCACAATGAGCAGTTCTTC. Amino acid sequence: CASSLGGPHNEQFF.

The chain employs TRBV13 and TRBJ2-1, with D perhaps matching TRBD1 (8 bases). V dropped 5 bases and J dropped 5 bases, with 19 bases sitting between them. The CDR3 has 16 residues. Germline values: CDR1 PRHDT, CDR2 FYEKMQ (reference sequence). The CDR3: CASSLAAGGANNEQFF. The CDR3 nucleotides read TGTGCCAGCAGCCTAGCGGCAGGGGGCGCCAACAATGAGCAGTTCTTC.

The chain has TRBV29-1 and TRBJ1-1, with D perhaps TRBD1 (5 bases). The length of the CDR3 is 13 residues. Deletions cut 3 bases from V and 0 bases from J, with 8 bases between. Per the germline V gene, CDR1 is SQVTM and CDR2 is ANQGSEA. CDR3 DNA sequence: TGCAGCGTTGATGAGGGGATGAACACTGAAGCTTTCTTT. This sequence encodes CSVDEGMNTEAFF.

The chain uses TRBV4-1 and TRBJ1-1; tentatively, D is TRBD1 (5 bases). V was pared by 3 bases and J by 3 bases, with 20 bases between. CDR1 is MGHRA and CDR2 is YSYEKL in the germline V gene. CDR3 size: 17 residues. The CDR3 DNA reads TGCGCCAGCAGCCAGACAGCGGTTAGGCTGAAGGACACTGAAGCTTTCTTT. This gives the protein CASSQTAVRLKDTEAFF.

Only a few counts were recorded for this clone. The chain joins TRBV27 to TRBJ2-7, with 8 bases aligning to TRBD1. The CDR3 length is 14 residues. Trimming removed 0 bases from V and 4 bases from J; junction bases left unmatched: 2. The germline gives CDR1 MNHEY, CDR2 SMNVEV (reference sequence). DNA of the CDR3: TGTGCCAGCAGTTTATCGACAGGGGATTACGAGCAGTACTTC. Translation: CASSLSTGDYEQYF.

This chain connects TRBV19 to TRBJ1-1; D uncertain. With 7 bases removed from V and 3 bases from J, the gap between germline ends came to 12 bases. Germline CDR1 and CDR2: LNHDA and SQIVND (reference sequence). This CDR3 is built from 13 residues. The CDR3 sequence: CASTPGGDTEAFF. DNA for the CDR3: TGTGCCAGTACCCCGGGCGGGGACACTGAAGCTTTCTTT.

This chain joins TRBV10-2 and TRBJ2-7; D gene unclear. The V gene lost 4 bases and the J gene lost 1 base, with 14 bases spanning the gap. Germline V gene data show CDR1 as WSHSY and CDR2 as SAAADI. This CDR3 is built from 15 residues. This CDR3 is CASSGTGPLSYEQYF. CDR3 bases: TGCGCCAGCAGTGGGACCGGGCCACTTTCCTACGAGCAGTACTTC.

The chain carries TRBV6-1 and TRBJ1-1; TRBD1 is a possible D gene (5 bases). The CDR3 consists of 13 residues. The ends were cut back, 11 bases at V and 5 bases at J, with 18 bases in the middle. Germline values: CDR1 MNHNS, CDR2 SASEGT. CDR3 amino acids: CAATTVQGTEAFF. CDR3 in DNA: TGTGCCGCAACGACAGTCCAAGGAACTGAAGCTTTCTTT.

The J gene is TRBJ2-5, the V gene TRBV7-3; 10 bases line up with TRBD2. The germline V gene has CDR1 SGHTA and CDR2 FQGTGA. With 3 bases clipped from V and 5 bases from J, the junction kept 6 bases outside the gene matches. The CDR3 length is 15 residues. The CDR3 region is CASSFLAGATETQYF. CDR3 nucleotide sequence: TGTGCCAGCAGCTTCCTAGCGGGGGCGACCGAGACCCAGTACTTC.

This clone was seen once. The rearrangement joins TRBV2 to TRBJ2-1, with 7 bases aligning to TRBD2. Trimming cost V 7 bases and J 4 bases; bases outside gene matches: 4. The V gene's germline CDR1 is SNHLY and CDR2 FYNNEI. The CDR3 spans 13 residues. CDR3 region: CASTPSGYNEQFF. The DNA of the CDR3 is TGTGCCAGCACTCCTAGCGGATACAATGAGCAGTTCTTC.

V is TRBV29-1 and J is TRBJ2-7, with TRBD1 as a possible D gene (6 bases). V was cut by 6 bases and J by 3 bases, with 12 bases left in between. Germline lookup yields CDR1 SQVTM and CDR2 ANQGSEA. The CDR3 is 12 residues long. The CDR3 bases are TGCAGCGTCGCTAAACAGGGCTACGAGCAGTACTTC. It translates to CSVAKQGYEQYF.

This clone was found a few times. This rearrangement joins TRBV5-6 to TRBJ1-5; possibly TRBD1 for D (5 bases). The germline V and J ends were trimmed by 4 bases and 5 bases, with 13 bases remaining between them. Germline V lookup: CDR1 SGHDT, CDR2 YYEEEE. The CDR3 runs 14 residues. The CDR3 DNA reads as TGTGCCAGCAGCCCGGGGGGGTTCCATCAGCCCCAGCATTTT. Its protein product is CASSPGGFHQPQHF.

The chain joins TRBV6-4 to TRBJ2-3; 9 bases map to TRBD2. The CDR3 loop spans 15 amino acids. With V trimmed by 5 bases and J by 5 bases, 8 bases remained unmatched. Germline V gene sequence: CDR1 MRHNA, CDR2 SNTAGT. The CDR3 loop reads CASSLRGGAIDTQYF. The CDR3, as DNA: TGTGCCAGCAGTCTCCGCGGGGGGGCCATAGATACGCAGTATTTT.

V and J are TRBV7-3 and TRBJ2-7; 8 bases agree with TRBD1. Per the germline V gene, CDR1 is SGHTA and CDR2 is FQGTGA. The ends lost 5 bases at V and 5 bases at J; junction bases unmatched: 8. CDR3 length: 14 amino acids. CDR3: CASSPRQGFDEQYF. The CDR3 DNA is TGTGCCAGCAGCCCGAGACAGGGGTTCGACGAGCAGTACTTC. Looking up the rest from reference TRBV7-3 and TRBJ2-7 gives the full variable domain: GAGVSQTPSNKVTEKGKYVELRCDPISGHTALYWYRQSLGQGPEFLIYFQGTGAADDSGLPNDRFFAVRPEGSVSTLKIQRTERGDSAVYLCASSPRQGFDEQYFGPGTRLTVT.

The chain is built from TRBV29-1 and TRBJ2-1; 9 nucleotides line up with TRBD1. V trimming: 3 bases; J trimming: 7 bases; junction bases outside the gene matches: 7. The germline V gene has CDR1 SQVTM and CDR2 ANQGSEA. The CDR3 totals 14 residues. For the CDR3, the DNA is TGCAGCGTTGACACAGGGGGCGCTTGGAATGAGCAGTTCTTC. Protein product: CSVDTGGAWNEQFF.

This clone was detected only once. The chain has TRBV9 and TRBJ1-2; D remains unclear. The CDR3 contains 13 residues. The germline V gene encodes CDR1 SGDLS and CDR2 YYNGEE. V lost 3 bases and J 4 bases, leaving 10 bases between the germline ends. The CDR3 loop reads CASSGGGFYGYTF. The CDR3, as DNA: TGTGCCAGCAGCGGCGGAGGTTTCTATGGCTACACCTTC.

The V call is TRBV21-1, the J call TRBJ2-7; the table gives TRBD2 as D, unverified against the DNA. TRBV21-1 is a known pseudogene. CDR3 size: 16 residues. CDR3 nucleotides: TGTGCCAGCAGCAAAACTAGGGCCCTCCCGTCCTACGAGCAGTACTTC. Translation gives CASSKTRALPSYEQYF.

The rearrangement joins TRBV4-1 to TRBJ2-7, with D perhaps matching TRBD1 (6 bases). The CDR3 extends over 15 amino acids. CDR1 is MGHRA and CDR2 is YSYEKL in the germline V gene. The V end lost 0 bases, the J end lost 2 bases, and 11 bases lay between the germline ends. The DNA of the CDR3 is TGCGCCAGCAGCCAAGATCCCGGACAGACCTACGAGCAGTACTTC. Its translation: CASSQDPGQTYEQYF.

The chain uses TRBV30 and TRBJ2-7; 7 nucleotides align to TRBD1. Trimming cost V 4 bases and J 0 bases; bases outside gene matches: 0. Germline CDR1 reads GTSNPN; CDR2 reads SVGIG (reference sequence). The CDR3 is 12 residues long. CDR3 nucleotides: TGTGCCTGGACAGGGGGCTCCTACGAGCAGTACTTC. Encoded protein: CAWTGGSYEQYF.

This sequence joins TRBV5-1 and TRBJ1-2; D uncertain. The V end lost 3 bases, the J end lost 1 base, and 10 bases lay between the germline ends. This CDR3 has 14 amino acids. Germline-derived CDR1 and CDR2 are SGHRS and YFSETQ. CDR3 amino acids: CASSSTELNYGYTF. The CDR3 bases are TGCGCCAGCAGCTCGACGGAGCTTAACTATGGCTACACCTTC. Drawing the rest from reference TRBV5-1 and TRBJ1-2, the complete variable domain is KAGVTQTPRYLIKTRGQQVTLSCSPISGHRSVSWYQQTPGQGLQFLFEYFSETQRNKGNFPGRFSGRQFSNSRSEMNVSTLELGDSALYLCASSSTELNYGYTFGSGTRLTVV.

The chain has TRBV5-1 and TRBJ2-5, with D tentatively TRBD1 (5 bases). With the DNA end fitting TRBJ2-7 better, the J assignment may be wrong. In germline, CDR1 is SGHRS, CDR2 YFSETQ. The CDR3 has 11 residues. CDR3 DNA sequence: TGCGCCAGCGGAGACAGCTACGAGCAGTACTTC. Its protein product is CASGDSYEQYF.

The rearrangement links TRBV7-2 to TRBJ2-3, with 11 bases that match TRBD2. Germline CDR1 SGHTA, CDR2 FQGNSA. Losses at the gene ends were 4 bases for V and 4 bases for J; bases not matched to a gene: 7. The CDR3 is 16 amino acids. CDR3 bases: TGTGCCAGCAGCTCACTAGCGGGGGAGCGTTCAGATACGCAGTATTTT. This sequence encodes CASSSLAGERSDTQYF.

The chain couples TRBV6-1 to TRBJ2-7, with D perhaps TRBD1 (7 bases). Germline loops: CDR1 MNHNS, CDR2 SASEGT. The length of the CDR3 is 17 residues. With 3 bases removed from V and 0 bases from J, the gap between germline ends came to 18 bases. The CDR3 region has the DNA TGTGCCAGCAGTGAGGAGGGACTCGGGACAGCCTCCTACGAGCAGTACTTC. Protein sequence: CASSEEGLGTASYEQYF.

This sequence joins TRBV14 and TRBJ2-6, with TRBD1 as a possible D gene (5 bases). The CDR3 spans 17 residues. CDR1 SGHDN and CDR2 FVKESK come from the germline V gene. V lost 0 bases and J 2 bases, leaving 11 bases between the germline ends. CDR3 residues: CASSQEKWGAGANVLTF. In DNA form, the CDR3 reads TGTGCCAGCAGCCAAGAGAAGTGGGGCGCTGGGGCCAACGTCCTGACTTTC. Looking up the rest from reference TRBV14 and TRBJ2-6 gives the full variable domain: EAGVTQFPSHSVIEKGQTVTLRCDPISGHDNLYWYRRVMGKEIKFLLHFVKESKQDESGMPNNRFLAERTGGTYSTLKVQPAELEDSGVYFCASSQEKWGAGANVLTFGAGSRLTVL.

The chain links TRBV11-2 to TRBJ2-2; TRBD1 matches 7 bases. The CDR3 is 15 residues long. Germline loops: CDR1 SGHAT, CDR2 FQNNGV. Trimming removed 2 bases from V and 6 bases from J; junction bases left unmatched: 6. CDR3 DNA: TGTGCCAGCAGCTTAATCGTCCAGGGGGCCGGGGAGCTGTTTTTT. Its protein is CASSLIVQGAGELFF. Complete variable domain (other parts from reference TRBV11-2 and TRBJ2-2): EAGVAQSPRYKIIEKRQSVAFWCNPISGHATLYWYQQILGQGPKLLIQFQNNGVVDDSQLPKDRFSAERLKGVDSTLKIQPAKLEDSAVYLCASSLIVQGAGELFFGEGSRLTVL.

This clone showed up just a few times. The chain carries TRBV9 and TRBJ2-7; TRBD2 agrees at 13 bases. The germline V gene encodes CDR1 SGDLS and CDR2 YYNGEE. CDR3 length equals 16 residues. Trimming took 4 bases from V and 3 from J; bases not matched to a gene: 7. CDR3 region: CASSPGLAGADYEQYF. The CDR3 DNA reads as TGTGCCAGCAGCCCAGGACTAGCGGGGGCGGACTACGAGCAGTACTTC.

The J gene is TRBJ2-7, the V gene TRBV4-1; D is undetermined. The V and J ends lost 0 bases and 3 bases respectively, with 9 bases between them. This CDR3 has 14 residues. Germline lookup yields CDR1 MGHRA and CDR2 YSYEKL. The CDR3 DNA reads TGCGCCAGCAGCCAAGATTTATTCCTCTACGAGCAGTACTTC. This sequence encodes CASSQDLFLYEQYF.

The chain has TRBV6-5 and TRBJ2-7; 9 bases map to TRBD2. The germline gives CDR1 MNHEY, CDR2 SVGAGI. The CDR3 spans 15 residues. With 2 bases clipped from V and 5 bases from J, the junction kept 7 bases outside the gene matches. The DNA of the CDR3 is TGTGCCAGCAGTTACCCGCGGGAGGGGGGCCACGAGCAGTACTTC. Translation gives CASSYPREGGHEQYF.

This clone has just one count. The chain combines TRBV5-1 with TRBJ2-3; D unresolved. The germline V gene has CDR1 SGHRS and CDR2 YFSETQ. V lost 2 bases, J lost 7 bases, and 14 bases lay in between. This CDR3 has 14 amino acids. CDR3 residues: CASSLIIRVYTQYF. The CDR3 nucleotides are TGCGCCAGCAGCTTAATTATAAGGGTTTATACGCAGTATTTT.

The J gene is TRBJ2-5, the V gene TRBV7-9; D perhaps matches TRBD2 (5 bases). This CDR3 has 16 residues. The V and J ends lost 0 bases and 1 base respectively, with 12 bases between them. Germline V gene data show CDR1 as SEHNR and CDR2 as FQNEAQ (reference sequence). CDR3 loop: CASSLAGAVIQETQYF. In nucleotides, the CDR3 is TGTGCCAGCAGCTTAGCAGGAGCGGTGATCCAAGAGACCCAGTACTTC.

The chain joins TRBV9 to TRBJ1-5; D call uncertain. V shed 3 bases and J shed 3 bases, with 10 bases lying between them. This CDR3 contains 14 residues. In germline, CDR1 is SGDLS, CDR2 YYNGEE. DNA for the CDR3: TGTGCCAGCAGCGCAAGCTTTTACAATCAGCCCCAGCATTTT. It encodes CASSASFYNQPQHF. The full variable domain, completed using reference TRBV9 and TRBJ1-5, is DSGVTQTPKHLITATGQRVTLRCSPRSGDLSVYWYQQSLDQGLQFLIQYYNGEERAKGNILERFSAQQFPDLHSELNLSSLELGDSALYFCASSASFYNQPQHFGDGTRLSIL.